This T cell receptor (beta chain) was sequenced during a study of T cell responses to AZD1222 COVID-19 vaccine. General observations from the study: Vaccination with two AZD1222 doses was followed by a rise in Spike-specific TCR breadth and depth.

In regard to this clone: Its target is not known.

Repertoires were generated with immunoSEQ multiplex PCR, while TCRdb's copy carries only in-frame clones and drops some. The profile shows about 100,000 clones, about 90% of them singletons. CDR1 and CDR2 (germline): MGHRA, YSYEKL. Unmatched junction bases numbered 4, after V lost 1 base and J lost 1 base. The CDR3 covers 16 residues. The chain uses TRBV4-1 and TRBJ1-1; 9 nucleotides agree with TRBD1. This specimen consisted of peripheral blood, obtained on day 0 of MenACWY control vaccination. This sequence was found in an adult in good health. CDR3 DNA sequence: TGCGCCAGCAGCCAAGGCCGGGGACAGGGGAACACTGAAGCTTTCTTT. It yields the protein CASSQGRGQGNTEAFF.